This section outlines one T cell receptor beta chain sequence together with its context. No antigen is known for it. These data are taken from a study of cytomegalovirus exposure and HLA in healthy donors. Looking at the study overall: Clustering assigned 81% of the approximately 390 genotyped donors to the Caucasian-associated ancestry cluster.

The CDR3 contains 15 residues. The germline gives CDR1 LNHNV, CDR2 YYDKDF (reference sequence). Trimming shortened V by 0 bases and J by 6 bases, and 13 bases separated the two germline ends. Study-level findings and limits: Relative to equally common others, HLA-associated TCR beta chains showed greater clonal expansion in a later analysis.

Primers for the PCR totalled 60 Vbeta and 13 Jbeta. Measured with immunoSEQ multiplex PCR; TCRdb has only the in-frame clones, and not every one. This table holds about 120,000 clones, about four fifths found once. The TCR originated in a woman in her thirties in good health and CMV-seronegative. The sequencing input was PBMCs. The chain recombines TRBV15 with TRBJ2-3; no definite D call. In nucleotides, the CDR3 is TGTGCCACCAGCAGAGAAACCAGGTTGGGTGATACGCAGTATTTT. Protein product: CATSRETRLGDTQYF.